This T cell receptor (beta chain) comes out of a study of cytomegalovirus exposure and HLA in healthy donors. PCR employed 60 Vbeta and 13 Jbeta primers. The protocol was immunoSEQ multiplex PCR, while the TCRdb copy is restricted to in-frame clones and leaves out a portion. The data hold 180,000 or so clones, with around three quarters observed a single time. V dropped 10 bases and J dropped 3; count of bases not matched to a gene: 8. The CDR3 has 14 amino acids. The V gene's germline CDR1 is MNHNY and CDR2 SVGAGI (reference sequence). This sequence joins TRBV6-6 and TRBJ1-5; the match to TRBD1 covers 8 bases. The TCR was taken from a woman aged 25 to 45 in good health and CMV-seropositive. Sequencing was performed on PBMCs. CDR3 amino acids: CAIGQGNYNQPQHF. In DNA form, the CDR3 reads TGTGCCATCGGACAGGGCAACTACAATCAGCCCCAGCATTTT.